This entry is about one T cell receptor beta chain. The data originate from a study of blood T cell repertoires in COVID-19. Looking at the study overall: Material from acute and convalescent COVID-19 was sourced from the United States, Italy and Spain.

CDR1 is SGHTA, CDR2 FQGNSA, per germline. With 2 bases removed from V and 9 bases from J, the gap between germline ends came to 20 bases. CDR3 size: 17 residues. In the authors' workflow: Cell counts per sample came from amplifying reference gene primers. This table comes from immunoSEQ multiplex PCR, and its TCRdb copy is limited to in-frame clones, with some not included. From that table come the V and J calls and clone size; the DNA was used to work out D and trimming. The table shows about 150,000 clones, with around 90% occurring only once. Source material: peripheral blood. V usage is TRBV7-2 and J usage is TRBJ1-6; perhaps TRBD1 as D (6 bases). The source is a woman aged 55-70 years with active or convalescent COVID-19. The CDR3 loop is CASSLNGPQGTGSPLHF. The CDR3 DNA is TGTGCCAGCAGCTTAAACGGCCCCCAGGGGACGGGTTCACCCCTCCACTTT.